These T cell receptor beta chains were read from a single sample in a study of OX40 agonist ivuxolimab in advanced cancers. Measured with immunoSEQ multiplex PCR; TCRdb has only the in-frame clones, and not every one. This sample has over 70,000 clones, with approximately 90% found just once. The sample was CD4+ or CD8+ T cells sorted from blood, taken in a trial of the OX40 agonist ivuxolimab. These receptors were obtained from an adult with an advanced solid tumor such as melanoma, head and neck, liver or kidney cancer. Both conserved end residues are part of each CDR3. The D gene is left open where the match is weak. Only part of the rows carry a size: once, few, many, or a class if the clone is expanded.

CDR3 DNA: TGTGCCAGCAGCTTAACAGCCACCGGGACAGGGGGCTTTGGTAATGAAAAACTGTTTTTT; CDR3 protein: CASSLTATGTGGFGNEKLFF; J gene: TRBJ1-4; clone size: NA; D gene: TRBD1; V gene: TRBV7-8
CDR3 DNA: TGTGCCAGCAGCTTAAGGTCCGGGGAGCTGTTTTTT; CDR3 protein: CASSLRSGELFF; J gene: TRBJ2-2; clone size: NA; D gene: NA; V gene: TRBV7-9
CDR3 DNA: TGTGCCTCCCGGGACAGGGCCCACAATGAGCAGTTCTTC; CDR3 protein: CASRDRAHNEQFF; J gene: TRBJ2-1; clone size: NA; D gene: TRBD1; V gene: TRBV6-1
CDR3 DNA: TGCGCCAGCAGATTGGAGGGTAATCAGCCCCAGCATTTT; CDR3 protein: CASRLEGNQPQHF; J gene: TRBJ1-5; clone size: NA; D gene: NA; V gene: TRBV10-2
CDR3 DNA: TGTGCCAGCAGTCCTTCAGGGGGGGGGAACGAGCAGTACTTC; CDR3 protein: CASSPSGGGNEQYF; J gene: TRBJ2-7; clone size: NA; D gene: NA; V gene: TRBV28
CDR3 DNA: TGCAGCGTTGAAGATAGGGGCACAGGGGGCACTGAAGCTTTCTTT; CDR3 protein: CSVEDRGTGGTEAFF; J gene: TRBJ1-1; clone size: NA; D gene: TRBD1; V gene: TRBV29-1
CDR3 DNA: TGTGCCAGTAGTATCGGGCACGACAATGAGCAGTTCTTC; CDR3 protein: CASSIGHDNEQFF; J gene: TRBJ2-1; clone size: NA; D gene: NA; V gene: TRBV19
CDR3 DNA: TGTGCCAGCAGCTTTGGGGACTCGAAGGGGTACGAGCAGTACTTC; CDR3 protein: CASSFGDSKGYEQYF; J gene: TRBJ2-7; clone size: NA; D gene: NA; V gene: TRBV7-9
CDR3 DNA: TGTGCCAGGTACCTGGAAACAGGGAACCCGAGAGCTAACTATGGCTACACCTTC; CDR3 protein: CARYLETGNPRANYGYTF; J gene: TRBJ1-2; clone size: NA; D gene: NA; V gene: TRBV27
CDR3 DNA: TGTGCCAGTAGTATTGGGGGTCAGCCCCAGCATTTT; CDR3 protein: CASSIGGQPQHF; J gene: TRBJ1-5; clone size: NA; D gene: NA; V gene: TRBV19
CDR3 DNA: TGTGCCTGGAGTCCCGGGTATGGCTACACCTTC; CDR3 protein: CAWSPGYGYTF; J gene: TRBJ1-2; clone size: NA; D gene: NA; V gene: TRBV30
CDR3 DNA: TGTGCCAGCAGCTTAGGGAGCTCCTACAATGAGCAGTTCTTC; CDR3 protein: CASSLGSSYNEQFF; J gene: TRBJ2-1; clone size: NA; D gene: NA; V gene: TRBV11-2
CDR3 DNA: TGTGCCAGCAGTTTAGGGGGCGACTACGAGCAGTACTTC; CDR3 protein: CASSLGGDYEQYF; J gene: TRBJ2-7; clone size: NA; D gene: NA; V gene: TRBV27
CDR3 DNA: TGCGCCAGCAGCTTGGATGGTGTCTCCTACAATGAGCAGTTCTTC; CDR3 protein: CASSLDGVSYNEQFF; J gene: TRBJ2-1; clone size: NA; D gene: NA; V gene: TRBV5-1
CDR3 DNA: TGTGCCAGCAGTTACCGGGACAGCGGCGACTACGAGCAGTACTTC; CDR3 protein: CASSYRDSGDYEQYF; J gene: TRBJ2-7; clone size: NA; D gene: TRBD1; V gene: TRBV27
CDR3 DNA: TGCGCCAGCAGCTTGCCTCGCCAGGGGGGCGGTACTGAAGCTTTCTTT; CDR3 protein: CASSLPRQGGGTEAFF; J gene: TRBJ1-1; clone size: once; D gene: TRBD1; V gene: TRBV5-1
CDR3 DNA: TGTGCCAGCAGCGCGGGACTAGCGGGTAATGGGGACGAGCAGTACTTC; CDR3 protein: CASSAGLAGNGDEQYF; J gene: TRBJ2-7; clone size: NA; D gene: TRBD2; V gene: TRBV7-2
CDR3 DNA: TGTGCCAGCAGTTTCGGCGACACGAACACCGGGGAGCTGTTTTTT; CDR3 protein: CASSFGDTNTGELFF; J gene: TRBJ2-2; clone size: NA; D gene: NA; V gene: TRBV28
CDR3 DNA: TGTGCCAGTAGTATAGGTTGGAACACTGAAGCTTTCTTT; CDR3 protein: CASSIGWNTEAFF; J gene: TRBJ1-1; clone size: NA; D gene: NA; V gene: TRBV19
CDR3 DNA: TGCGCCAGCGGACTCGTGGCCTACGAGCAGTACTTC; CDR3 protein: CASGLVAYEQYF; J gene: TRBJ2-7; clone size: NA; D gene: NA; V gene: TRBV5-1
CDR3 DNA: TGTGCCAGCAGCGTAGCTACCCCGTACAATGAGCAGTTCTTC; CDR3 protein: CASSVATPYNEQFF; J gene: TRBJ2-1; clone size: NA; D gene: NA; V gene: TRBV9
CDR3 DNA: TGTGCCAGCAGCTCAATCGGCGGGGCGAGCAATCAGCCCCAGCATTTT; CDR3 protein: CASSSIGGASNQPQHF; J gene: TRBJ1-5; clone size: NA; D gene: NA; V gene: TRBV7-9
CDR3 DNA: TGCGCCAGCATAGGTAGGCCTAGCGGGAGAGGGGACACCTACAATGAGCAGTTCTTC; CDR3 protein: CASIGRPSGRGDTYNEQFF; J gene: TRBJ2-1; clone size: once; D gene: TRBD2; V gene: TRBV23-1
CDR3 DNA: TGTGCCAGCAGTGCAAGACTAGCGTCAAATGAGCAGTTCTTC; CDR3 protein: CASSARLASNEQFF; J gene: TRBJ2-1; clone size: NA; D gene: TRBD2; V gene: TRBV2
CDR3 DNA: TGTGCCACGAGGACAGGCAATCAGCCCCAGCATTTT; CDR3 protein: CATRTGNQPQHF; J gene: TRBJ1-5; clone size: once; D gene: NA; V gene: TRBV19
CDR3 DNA: TGTGCCAGCAGCCAAGACCCACTTTTCTACAATGAGCAGTTCTTC; CDR3 protein: CASSQDPLFYNEQFF; J gene: TRBJ2-1; clone size: NA; D gene: NA; V gene: TRBV14
CDR3 DNA: TGCGCCAGCAGCCAAGACAGGGAAGAGACCCAGTACTTC; CDR3 protein: CASSQDREETQYF; J gene: TRBJ2-5; clone size: NA; D gene: NA; V gene: TRBV4-1